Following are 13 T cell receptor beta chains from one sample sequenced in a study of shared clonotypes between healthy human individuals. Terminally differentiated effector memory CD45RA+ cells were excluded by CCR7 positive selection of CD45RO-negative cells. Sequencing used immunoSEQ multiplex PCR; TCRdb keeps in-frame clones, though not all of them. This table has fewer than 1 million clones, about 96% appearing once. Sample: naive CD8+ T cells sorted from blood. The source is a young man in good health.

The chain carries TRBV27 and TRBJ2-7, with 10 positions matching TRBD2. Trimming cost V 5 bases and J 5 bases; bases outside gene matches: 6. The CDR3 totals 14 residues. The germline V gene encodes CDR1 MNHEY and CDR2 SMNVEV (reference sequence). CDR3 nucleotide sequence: TGTGCCAGCAGTCCCATTAGCGGGAGGAACGAGCAGTACTTC. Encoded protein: CASSPISGRNEQYF.

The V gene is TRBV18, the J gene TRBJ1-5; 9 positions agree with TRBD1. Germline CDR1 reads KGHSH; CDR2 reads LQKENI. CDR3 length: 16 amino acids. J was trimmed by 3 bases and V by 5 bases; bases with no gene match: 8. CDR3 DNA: TGTGCCAGCTCATCATACGGGACAGGGTACAATCAGCCCCAGCATTTT. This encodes CASSSYGTGYNQPQHF.

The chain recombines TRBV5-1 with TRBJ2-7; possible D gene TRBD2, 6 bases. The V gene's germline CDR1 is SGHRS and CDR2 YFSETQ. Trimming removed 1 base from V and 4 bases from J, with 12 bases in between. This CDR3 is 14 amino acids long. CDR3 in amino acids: CASSLTREDYEQYF. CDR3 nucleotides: TGCGCCAGCAGCTTGACCAGGGAGGATTACGAGCAGTACTTC.

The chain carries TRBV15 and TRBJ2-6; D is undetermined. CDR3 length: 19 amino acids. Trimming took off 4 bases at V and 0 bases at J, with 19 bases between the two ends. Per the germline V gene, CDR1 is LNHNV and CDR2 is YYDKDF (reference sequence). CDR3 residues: CATSIKGAILSSGANVLTF. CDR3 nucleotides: TGTGCCACCAGCATCAAGGGCGCGATTTTAAGCTCTGGGGCCAACGTCCTGACTTTC.

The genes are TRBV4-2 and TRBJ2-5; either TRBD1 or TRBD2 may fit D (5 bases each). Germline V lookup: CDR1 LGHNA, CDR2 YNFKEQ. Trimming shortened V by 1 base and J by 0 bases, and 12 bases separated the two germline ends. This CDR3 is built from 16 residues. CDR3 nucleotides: TGTGCCAGCAGCCAAGCTTTTGGGGGATACCAAGAGACCCAGTACTTC. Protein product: CASSQAFGGYQETQYF.

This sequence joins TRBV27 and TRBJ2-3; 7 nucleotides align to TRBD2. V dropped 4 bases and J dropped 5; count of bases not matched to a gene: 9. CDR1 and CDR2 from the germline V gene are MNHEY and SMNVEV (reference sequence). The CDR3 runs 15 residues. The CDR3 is CASSYAGVPGDTQYF. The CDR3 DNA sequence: TGTGCCAGCAGTTACGCGGGAGTTCCTGGAGATACGCAGTATTTT.

CDR3 loop: CASSGDSSPYNEQFF. The CDR3 DNA follows: TGTGCCAGCAGTGGAGACTCGTCCCCTTACAATGAGCAGTTCTTC. The genes are TRBV6-1 and TRBJ2-1; no clear D. Trimming pared 4 bases from V and 4 bases from J, leaving 14 bases between. Germline lookup yields CDR1 MNHNS and CDR2 SASEGT. This CDR3 is 15 amino acids long.

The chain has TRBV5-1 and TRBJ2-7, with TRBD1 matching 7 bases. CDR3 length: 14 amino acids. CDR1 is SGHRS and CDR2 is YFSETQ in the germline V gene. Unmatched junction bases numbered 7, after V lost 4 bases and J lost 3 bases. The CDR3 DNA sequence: TGCGCCAGCAGCCCAGGACAGGCCCACTACGAGCAGTACTTC. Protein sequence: CASSPGQAHYEQYF. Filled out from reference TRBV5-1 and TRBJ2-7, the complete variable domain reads KAGVTQTPRYLIKTRGQQVTLSCSPISGHRSVSWYQQTPGQGLQFLFEYFSETQRNKGNFPGRFSGRQFSNSRSEMNVSTLELGDSALYLCASSPGQAHYEQYFGPGTRLTVT.

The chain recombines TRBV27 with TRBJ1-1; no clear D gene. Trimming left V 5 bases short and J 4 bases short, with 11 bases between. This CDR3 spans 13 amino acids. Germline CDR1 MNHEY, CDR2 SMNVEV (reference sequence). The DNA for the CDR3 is TGTGCCAGCAGTACCTTCGGGGTCACTGAAGCTTTCTTT. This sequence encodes CASSTFGVTEAFF.

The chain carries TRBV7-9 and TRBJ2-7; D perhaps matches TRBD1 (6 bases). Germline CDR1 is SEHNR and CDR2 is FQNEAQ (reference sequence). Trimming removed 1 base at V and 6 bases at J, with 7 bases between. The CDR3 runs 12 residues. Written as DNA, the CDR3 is TGTGCCAGCAGCTTAGTGGGGGCCGAGCAGTACTTC. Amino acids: CASSLVGAEQYF.

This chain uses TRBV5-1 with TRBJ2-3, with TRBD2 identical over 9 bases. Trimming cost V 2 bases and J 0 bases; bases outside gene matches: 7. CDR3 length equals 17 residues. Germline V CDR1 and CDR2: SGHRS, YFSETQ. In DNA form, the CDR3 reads TGCGCCAGCAGCTTTCAACTAGCGGGTCCGAGCACAGATACGCAGTATTTT. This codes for CASSFQLAGPSTDTQYF.

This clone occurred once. CDR3 sequence (DNA): TGTGCCAGCAGCCATAAATTAGCGGGAGTTGAGGCAGATACGCAGTATTTT. Its translation: CASSHKLAGVEADTQYF. The V gene is TRBV7-8, the J gene TRBJ2-3; 9 nucleotides match TRBD2. The CDR3 spans 17 residues. With V trimmed by 5 bases and J by 4 bases, 13 bases remained unmatched. Germline V gene lookup returns CDR1 SGHVS and CDR2 FQNEAQ.

DNA of the CDR3: TGTGCCAGCACTAGGCTAGCGATTACCTACGAGCAGTACTTC. Translation: CASTRLAITYEQYF. This sequence joins TRBV6-1 and TRBJ2-7, with D possibly TRBD2 on 6 matching bases. Germline V gives CDR1 MNHNS, CDR2 SASEGT. This CDR3 comprises 14 residues. Deletions cut 7 bases from V and 2 bases from J, with 15 bases between.